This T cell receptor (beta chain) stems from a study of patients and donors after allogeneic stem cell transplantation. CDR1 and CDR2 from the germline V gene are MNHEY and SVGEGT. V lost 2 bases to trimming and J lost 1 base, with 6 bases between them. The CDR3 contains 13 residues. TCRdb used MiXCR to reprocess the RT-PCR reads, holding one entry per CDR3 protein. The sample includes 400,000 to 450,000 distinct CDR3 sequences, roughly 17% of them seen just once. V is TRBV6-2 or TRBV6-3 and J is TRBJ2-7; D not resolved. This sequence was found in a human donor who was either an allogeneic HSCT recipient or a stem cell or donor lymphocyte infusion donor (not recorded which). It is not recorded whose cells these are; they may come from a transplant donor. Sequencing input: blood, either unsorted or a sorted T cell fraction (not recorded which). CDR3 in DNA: TGTGCCAGCAGTTACCTGGGTTCCTACGAGCAGTACTTC. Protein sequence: CASSYLGSYEQYF.